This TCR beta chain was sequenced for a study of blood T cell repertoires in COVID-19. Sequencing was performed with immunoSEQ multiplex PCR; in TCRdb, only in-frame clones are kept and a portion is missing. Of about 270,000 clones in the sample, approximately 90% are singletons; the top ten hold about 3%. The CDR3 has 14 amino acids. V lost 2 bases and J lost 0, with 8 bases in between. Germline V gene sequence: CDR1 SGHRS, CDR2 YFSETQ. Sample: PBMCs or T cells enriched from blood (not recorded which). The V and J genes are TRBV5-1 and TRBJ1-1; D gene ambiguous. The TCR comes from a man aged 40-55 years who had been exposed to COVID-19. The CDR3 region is CASSLPGLNTEAFF. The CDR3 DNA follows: TGCGCCAGCAGCTTACCGGGGTTGAACACTGAAGCTTTCTTT.